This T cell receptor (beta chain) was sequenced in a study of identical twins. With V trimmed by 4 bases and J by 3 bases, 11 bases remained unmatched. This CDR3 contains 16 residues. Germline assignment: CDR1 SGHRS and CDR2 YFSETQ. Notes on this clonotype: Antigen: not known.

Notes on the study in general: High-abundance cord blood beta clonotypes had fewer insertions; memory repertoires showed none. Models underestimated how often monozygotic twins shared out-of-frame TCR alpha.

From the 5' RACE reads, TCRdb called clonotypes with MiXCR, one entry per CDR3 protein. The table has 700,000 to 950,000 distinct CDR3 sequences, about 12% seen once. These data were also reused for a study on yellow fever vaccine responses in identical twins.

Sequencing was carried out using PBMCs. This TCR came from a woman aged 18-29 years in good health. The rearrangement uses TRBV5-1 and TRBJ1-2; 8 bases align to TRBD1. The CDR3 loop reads CASSPLRDRTDYGYTF. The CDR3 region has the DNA TGCGCCAGCAGCCCCCTCCGGGACAGGACGGACTATGGCTACACCTTC.